This T cell receptor beta chain was sequenced in a study of blood T cells in healthy people across ages. The authors extracted at least 5.5 micrograms of total RNA per sample. This CDR3 contains 16 residues. Germline V lookup: CDR1 SGHTA, CDR2 FQGNSA. Next came a second PCR, run for about 7 to 12 cycles, which used a sample-barcoded 5' primer along with a J-beta primer mix. TCRdb analysed the 5' RACE reads with MiXCR anew, one entry per CDR3 protein. The sample has approximately 800,000 distinct CDR3 sequences, roughly 60% seen once. The V gene is TRBV7-2, the J gene TRBJ2-7; 7 bases line up with TRBD1. The DNA end is a closer match to TRBJ2-5, so the J assignment may be wrong. Material for sequencing was blood. The source is a man aged 25 to 45 in good health. This CDR3 is CASSLRPRGTVGTQYF. The CDR3 coding sequence is TGTGCCAGCAGCTTAAGACCAAGGGGGACAGTAGGGACCCAGTACTTC.